This TCR beta chain was found in a study of radiotherapy plus CTLA-4 blockade in lung cancer. The repertoire was sequenced with immunoSEQ multiplex PCR; TCRdb's copy has only in-frame clones and lacks some. This table has some 110,000 clones, 81% appearing once. The CDR3 extends over 14 amino acids. Germline V gene sequence: CDR1 LGHNT, CDR2 FRNRAP. V was trimmed by 6 bases and J by 1 base, leaving 10 bases between them. Patients with chemo-refractory metastatic non-small-cell lung cancer received focal radiation plus CTLA-4 blockade with ipilimumab. The chain links TRBV12-5 to TRBJ1-3, with D possibly TRBD1 on 5 matching bases. The clonotype comes from a human donor with non-small cell lung cancer that progressed on radiotherapy plus ipilimumab. Some clones in this sample may be carry-over from other donors' samples. The starting material was peripheral blood, obtained from a patient treated with radiotherapy plus ipilimumab. The CDR3 bases are TGTGCTAGTGGCAAAGGGGCGTCTGGAAACACCATATATTTT. Its translation: CASGKGASGNTIYF.